The 18 T cell receptor beta chains given below trace back to one sample, sequenced in a study of T cell responses to AZD1222 COVID-19 vaccine. Sequencing was performed with immunoSEQ multiplex PCR; in TCRdb, only in-frame clones are kept and a portion is missing. The table lists around 150,000 clones, just over 90% of them singletons, with about 1.1% in the top ten. The input for sequencing was peripheral blood, taken 28 days after the second AZD1222 dose. Every receptor here comes from an adult who received the AZD1222 COVID-19 vaccine.

V and J are TRBV6-1 and TRBJ2-7, with TRBD2 identical over 13 bases. CDR1 MNHNS and CDR2 SASEGT come from the germline V gene. This CDR3 has 16 residues. V was clipped by 4 bases and J by 4 bases; unmatched bases: 7. CDR3 in amino acids: CASSVGTSGVSYEQYF. The CDR3 region has the DNA TGTGCCAGCAGTGTTGGGACTAGCGGGGTTAGTTACGAGCAGTACTTC.

This rearrangement joins TRBV7-9 to TRBJ2-2; D tentatively reads TRBD1 or TRBD2 (6 bases each). Germline CDR1 and CDR2: SEHNR and FQNEAQ (reference sequence). The CDR3 runs 16 residues. V was trimmed by 7 bases and J by 7 bases, leaving 22 bases between them. The CDR3 is CASIPLRGEDIGELFF. The DNA of the CDR3 is TGTGCCAGCATCCCGTTAAGGGGGGAAGATATCGGGGAGCTGTTTTTT.

V usage is TRBV15 and J usage is TRBJ1-5; the D gene is possibly TRBD1 (5 bases). In germline, CDR1 is LNHNV, CDR2 YYDKDF (reference sequence). The germline V and J ends were trimmed by 8 bases and 2 bases, with 16 bases remaining between them. This CDR3 has 15 amino acids. CDR3 amino acids: CATSRTTAGNQPQHF. The CDR3 nucleotides read TGTGCCACCTCGAGGACAACCGCGGGCAATCAGCCCCAGCATTTT.

This clone was seen a few times. This chain uses TRBV10-3 with TRBJ1-2; TRBD1 matches 9 bases. CDR1 and CDR2 (germline): ENHRY, SYGVKD. The V segment lost 10 bases and the J segment 4 bases; nucleotides outside the gene matches: 7. This CDR3 is 13 amino acids long. CDR3 region: CASRTGVVYGYTF. The CDR3 DNA is TGTGCCAGCCGGACAGGGGTAGTCTATGGCTACACCTTC.

This rearrangement joins TRBV6-4 to TRBJ1-1; D uncertain. The V gene lost 3 bases and the J gene lost 5 bases, with 10 bases spanning the gap. The CDR3 totals 13 residues. Germline CDR1 and CDR2: MRHNA and SNTAGT. The CDR3 spells CASSEREGTEAFF. In nucleotides, the CDR3 is TGTGCCAGCAGTGAAAGGGAAGGGACTGAAGCTTTCTTT.

The CDR3 coding sequence is TGTGCCAGCAGTGACAGGGGGATCTCTGGCTACACCTTC. Its protein is CASSDRGISGYTF. The chain combines TRBV6-6 with TRBJ1-2, with 9 bases that match TRBD1. The CDR3 is 13 residues long. V lost 5 bases to trimming and J lost 7 bases; unmatched junction nucleotides: 5. The germline CDR1 and CDR2 sequences are MNHNY and SVGAGI (reference sequence).

This sequence joins TRBV18 and TRBJ1-1; D possibly corresponds to TRBD1 (6 bases). The CDR3 totals 15 residues. V lost 3 bases and J lost 1, with 12 bases in between. The germline CDR1 and CDR2 sequences are KGHSH and LQKENI. For the CDR3, the DNA is TGTGCCAGCTCACCCCTCTGGGACAAGAACACTGAAGCTTTCTTT. Encoded protein: CASSPLWDKNTEAFF.

This chain connects TRBV19 to TRBJ1-2; TRBD1 agrees at 11 bases. The junction had 6 bases not matched to a gene; V was cut back by 6 bases and J by 0 bases. The germline V gene has CDR1 LNHDA and CDR2 SQIVND (reference sequence). This CDR3 is built from 16 residues. The CDR3 nucleotides are TGTGCCAGTAGGAGGGAGGACAGGGGGCCTAACTATGGCTACACCTTC. Protein: CASRREDRGPNYGYTF.

The rearrangement links TRBV4-1 to TRBJ1-4; maybe TRBD1 (6 bases). Deletions cut 4 bases from V and 3 bases from J, with 12 bases between. The germline V gene encodes CDR1 MGHRA and CDR2 YSYEKL. The CDR3 totals 15 residues. Here the CDR3 reads CASSPTDSPNEKLFF. DNA for the CDR3: TGCGCCAGCAGCCCCACGGACAGTCCTAATGAAAAACTGTTTTTT.

This chain's CDR3 is CASSVGGDYTDTQYF. In DNA form, the CDR3 reads TGTGCCAGCAGCGTAGGGGGGGACTACACAGATACGCAGTATTTT. The chain recombines TRBV9 with TRBJ2-3, with 7 bases that match TRBD2. The CDR3 contains 15 residues. V shed 0 bases, J shed 2 bases, and the junction held 3 bases outside the gene matches. Germline V CDR1 and CDR2: SGDLS, YYNGEE.

In its sample, this clone was seen once. The J gene is TRBJ1-4, the V gene TRBV5-6; TRBD1 agrees at 8 bases. The CDR3 extends over 15 amino acids. J was trimmed by 4 bases and V by 1 base; bases with no gene match: 3. Germline CDR1 SGHDT, CDR2 YYEEEE. CDR3 DNA: TGTGCCAGCAGCTTGTGGACAGGGTTTAATGAAAAACTGTTTTTT. It is translated as CASSLWTGFNEKLFF. The variable domain in full, completed from reference TRBV5-6 and TRBJ1-4, reads DAGVTQSPTHLIKTRGQQVTLRCSPKSGHDTVSWYQQALGQGPQFIFQYYEEEERQRGNFPDRFSGHQFPNYSSELNVNALLLGDSALYLCASSLWTGFNEKLFFGSGTQLSVL.

The sample holds one count of this clone. The CDR3 nucleotides are TGTGCCAGCAGTTCTTACAGGAACACTGAAGCTTTCTTT. This gives the protein CASSSYRNTEAFF. V is TRBV11-1 and J is TRBJ1-1; no firm D call. The V and J ends lost 6 bases and 1 base respectively, with 9 bases between them. Germline CDR1 SGHAT, CDR2 FQDESV (reference sequence). The CDR3 is 13 residues long.

The rearrangement uses TRBV5-4 and TRBJ2-1; perhaps D is TRBD1 or TRBD2 (5 bases each). The CDR3 is 16 residues long. V dropped 4 bases and J dropped 2 bases, with 16 bases sitting between them. Germline V gives CDR1 SGHNT, CDR2 YYREEE (reference sequence). The CDR3 reads CASSPGASTTYNEQFF. CDR3 nucleotides: TGTGCCAGCAGCCCCGGGGCGTCTACAACCTACAATGAGCAGTTCTTC. Complete variable domain (other parts from reference TRBV5-4 and TRBJ2-1): ETGVTQSPTHLIKTRGQQVTLRCSSQSGHNTVSWYQQALGQGPQFIFQYYREEENGRGNFPPRFSGLQFPNYSSELNVNALELDDSALYLCASSPGASTTYNEQFFGPGTRLTVL.

Only one count was recorded for this clone. The chain combines TRBV27 with TRBJ1-2; 8 bases agree with TRBD1. Trimming removed 4 bases from V and 8 bases from J; junction bases left unmatched: 9. CDR1 is MNHEY and CDR2 is SMNVEV in the germline V gene (reference sequence). This CDR3 contains 14 residues. CDR3 sequence (DNA): TGTGCCAGCAGTTCAATCAGGGGGCAGGAAGGCTACACCTTC. Its protein product is CASSSIRGQEGYTF.

The chain is built from TRBV2 and TRBJ2-1; D is perhaps TRBD2 (5 bases). This CDR3 contains 11 residues. Trimming pared 6 bases from V and 8 bases from J, leaving 8 bases between. Germline assignment: CDR1 SNHLY and CDR2 FYNNEI. The CDR3 DNA reads as TGTGCCAGCAGAGCGAGGGATGAGCAGTTCTTC. Amino acid sequence: CASRARDEQFF.

This clone showed up just once. Written as DNA, the CDR3 is TGTGCCAGCAGCTGGTTAGCGTGGGGGTCCTCCTACGAGCAGTACTTC. It specifies CASSWLAWGSSYEQYF. V usage is TRBV28 and J usage is TRBJ2-7, with D tentatively TRBD1 or TRBD2 (5 bases each). The CDR3 is 16 amino acids. Trimming stripped 6 bases from V and 0 bases from J, with 18 bases between. From germline, CDR1 is MDHEN and CDR2 SYDVKM.

This clone has just a few counts. The chain has TRBV15 and TRBJ1-2; D might be TRBD1 (6 bases). The V and J ends lost 4 bases and 8 bases respectively, with 20 bases between them. There are 15 residues in the CDR3. Per germline, CDR1 LNHNV and CDR2 YYDKDF (reference sequence). The CDR3: CATSITLTGPGGYTF. The CDR3, as DNA: TGTGCCACCAGCATTACACTTACAGGGCCGGGAGGCTACACCTTC.

This sequence joins TRBV6-6 and TRBJ1-2, with 10 positions matching TRBD1. The CDR3 consists of 14 residues. Looked up from germline, CDR1 is MNHNY and CDR2 is SVGAGI (reference sequence). J was trimmed by 6 bases and V by 5 bases; bases with no gene match: 6. The CDR3 loop is CASSPGQGGDGYTF. In nucleotides, the CDR3 is TGTGCCAGCAGTCCAGGACAGGGGGGAGATGGCTACACCTTC.